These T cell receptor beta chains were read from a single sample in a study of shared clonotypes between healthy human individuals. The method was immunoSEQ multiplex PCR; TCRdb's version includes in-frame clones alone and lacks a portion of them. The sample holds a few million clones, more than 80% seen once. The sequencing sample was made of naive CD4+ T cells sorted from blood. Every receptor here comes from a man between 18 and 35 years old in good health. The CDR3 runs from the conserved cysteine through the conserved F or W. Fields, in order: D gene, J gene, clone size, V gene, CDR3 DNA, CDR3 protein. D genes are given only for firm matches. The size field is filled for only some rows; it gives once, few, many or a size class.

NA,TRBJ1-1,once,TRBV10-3,TGTGCCATCAGTGAGTCAGCCAACACTGAAGCTTTCTTT,CAISESANTEAFF
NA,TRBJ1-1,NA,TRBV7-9,TGTGCCAGCAACCACCCGGAGGGGGCTGAAGCTTTCTTT,CASNHPEGAEAFF
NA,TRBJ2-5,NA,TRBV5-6,TGTGCCAGCAGCCCCGTGTCTGGACAGAAGCAAGAGACCCAGTACTTC,CASSPVSGQKQETQYF
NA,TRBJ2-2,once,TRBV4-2,TGTGCCAGCAGCCAAGGCGGCACCCAAGCCGGGGAGCTGTTTTTT,CASSQGGTQAGELFF
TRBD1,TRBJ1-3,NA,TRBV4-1,TGCGCCAGCAGCCGAGGACAGGGAGGCTCTGGAAACACCATATATTTT,CASSRGQGGSGNTIYF
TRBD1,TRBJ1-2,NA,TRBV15,TGTGCCACCAGCAGAGTTAGGACAGGGACCGGCTACACCTTC,CATSRVRTGTGYTF
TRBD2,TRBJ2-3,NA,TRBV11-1,TGTGCCAGCAGCCTGAGACTAGCGGGGGGCACAGATACGCAGTATTTT,CASSLRLAGGTDTQYF
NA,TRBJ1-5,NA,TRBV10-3,TGTGCCATCAGGGAGGAGGGACAGCCCCAGCATTTT,CAIREEGQPQHF
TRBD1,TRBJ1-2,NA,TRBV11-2,TGTGCCAGCAGGCAAACAGGGGAACCCGGCTATGGCTACACCTTC,CASRQTGEPGYGYTF
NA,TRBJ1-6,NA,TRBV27,TGTGCCAGCAGGGCAGGTAATTCACCCCTCCACTTT,CASRAGNSPLHF
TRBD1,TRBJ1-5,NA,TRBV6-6,TGTGCCAGCAGGCGGGACAGGGGCAATCAGCCCCAGCATTTT,CASRRDRGNQPQHF
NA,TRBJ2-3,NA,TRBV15,TGTGCCACCAGCAGAGAGAAGTTCTTGGGCCTAACCACAGATACGCAGTATTTT,CATSREKFLGLTTDTQYF
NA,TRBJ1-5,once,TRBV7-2,TGTGCCAGCAGCTTAGCGGGGGCGATACAGCCCCAGCATTTT,CASSLAGAIQPQHF
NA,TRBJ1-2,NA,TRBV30,TGTGCCTGGAGGGCTGACTTTGGGACTTATGGCTACACCTTC,CAWRADFGTYGYTF
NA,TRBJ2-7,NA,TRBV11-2,TGTGCCAGCAGTCTAGTCTCTTACGAGCAGTACTTC,CASSLVSYEQYF
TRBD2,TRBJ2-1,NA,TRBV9,TGTGCCAGCAGCGTAGCGCCACTTACTAGCGCTACTAACAATGAGCAGTTCTTC,CASSVAPLTSATNNEQFF
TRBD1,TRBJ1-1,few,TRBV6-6,TGTGCCAGCAGGCGACAGGGGGCGGAGAACACTGAAGCTTTCTTT,CASRRQGAENTEAFF
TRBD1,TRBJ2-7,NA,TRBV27,TGTGCCAGCAAAACAGGGGGCTCCTACGAGCAGTACTTC,CASKTGGSYEQYF
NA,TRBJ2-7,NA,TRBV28,TGTGCCAGCAGTTTGACAGGTGCGACCTACGAGCAGTACTTC,CASSLTGATYEQYF
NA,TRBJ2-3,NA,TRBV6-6,TGTGCCAGCAGTCTAACAGATACCACAGATACGCAGTATTTT,CASSLTDTTDTQYF
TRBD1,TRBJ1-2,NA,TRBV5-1,TGCGCCAGCAGCTTCACAGGGGAAGTTAACTATGGCTACACCTTC,CASSFTGEVNYGYTF
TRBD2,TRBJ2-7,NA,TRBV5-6,TGTGCCAGCAGCACCCGACTAGCGGGGATCCACGAGCAGTACTTC,CASSTRLAGIHEQYF
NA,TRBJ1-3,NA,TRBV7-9,TGTGCCAGCAGCTTAGCACCACAGATCCTCCTCTCTGGAAACACCATATATTTT,CASSLAPQILLSGNTIYF
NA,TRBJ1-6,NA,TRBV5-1,TGCGCCAGCAGCTTTAGCCAAGGCCCCCTCCACTTT,CASSFSQGPLHF
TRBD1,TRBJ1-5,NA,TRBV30,TGTGCCTGGAGCACAGGGGGGGGTCAGCCCCAGCATTTT,CAWSTGGGQPQHF
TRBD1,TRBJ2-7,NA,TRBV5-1,TGCGCCAGCAGCCGCCCAGGGGGCCTCCACGAGCAGTACTTC,CASSRPGGLHEQYF
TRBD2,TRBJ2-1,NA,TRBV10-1,TGCGCCAGCAGTGAGGGGACTAGCGGGGGACTGGGGGAGCAGTTCTTC,CASSEGTSGGLGEQFF
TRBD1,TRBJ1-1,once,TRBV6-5,TGTGCCAGCAGTCGGACAGGGACCCCTGAAGCTTTCTTT,CASSRTGTPEAFF
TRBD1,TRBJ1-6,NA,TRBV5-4,TGTGCCAGCAGCTTACCAGGGGGCGTGGGGAATTCACCCCTCCACTTT,CASSLPGGVGNSPLHF
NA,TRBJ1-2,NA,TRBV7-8,TGTGCCAGCAGCTTAGAATTCGGCGCTCCCAATGGCTACACCTTC,CASSLEFGAPNGYTF
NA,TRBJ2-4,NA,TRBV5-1,TGCGCCAGCAGCAGGGGTGGGTTCGGCTCGGGGGCCTCGGGGAACATTCAGTACTTC,CASSRGGFGSGASGNIQYF
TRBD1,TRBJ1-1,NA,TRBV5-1,TGCGCCAGCAGCTTGGCGGACGGACAGGGAGCTTTCTTT,CASSLADGQGAFF
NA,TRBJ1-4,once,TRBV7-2,TGTGCCAGCAGATTCACGTTGGCAACTAATGAAAAACTGTTTTTT,CASRFTLATNEKLFF
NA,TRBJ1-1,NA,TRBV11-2,TGTGCCAGCAGCTTTTGGGGGAGGGGGAGCACTGAAGCTTTCTTT,CASSFWGRGSTEAFF
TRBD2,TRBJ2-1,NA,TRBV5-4,TGTGCCAGCAGCTTGGTCGGGACTAATCAGGGTGAGCAGTTCTTC,CASSLVGTNQGEQFF
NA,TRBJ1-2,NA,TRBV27,TGTGCCAGCAGTTTATCAGGCGGGGGCTACACCTTC,CASSLSGGGYTF
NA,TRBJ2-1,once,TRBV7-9,TGTGCCAGCAGCTTAGGGAGCGGACAAAGGATCCACAATGAGCAGTTCTTC,CASSLGSGQRIHNEQFF
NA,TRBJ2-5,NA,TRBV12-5,TGTGCTAGTGGTTTGGACAGGACAGACCAAGAGACCCAGTACTTC,CASGLDRTDQETQYF
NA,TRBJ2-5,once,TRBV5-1,TGCGCCAGCAGCTTGCGGCAGTCTCAAGAGACCCAGTACTTC,CASSLRQSQETQYF
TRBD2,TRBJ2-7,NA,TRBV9,TGTGCCAGCAGCGTGGCTAGCGGGACCCCCTACGAGCAGTACTTC,CASSVASGTPYEQYF
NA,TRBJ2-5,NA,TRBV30,TGTGCCTGGACTTCGTCCCCCGGAGAGACCCAGTACTTC,CAWTSSPGETQYF
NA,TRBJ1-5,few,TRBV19,TGTGCCAGTAGTATAGCTTGGGGCAATCAGCCCCAGCATTTT,CASSIAWGNQPQHF
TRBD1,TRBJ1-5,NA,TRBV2,TGTGCCAGCAGTGGACAGGGGGGCAATCAGCCCCAGCATTTT,CASSGQGGNQPQHF
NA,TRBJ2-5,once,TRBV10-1,TGCGCCAGCAGTGAGAGCAGGGGGGGAGAGACCCAGTACTTC,CASSESRGGETQYF
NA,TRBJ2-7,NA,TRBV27,TGTGCCAGCAGTCCGTGGGGGGACTTATCCTACGAGCAGTACTTC,CASSPWGDLSYEQYF
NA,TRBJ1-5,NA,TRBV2,TGTGCCAGCAGTGTAGGGACGATTCCCAATCAGCCCCAGCATTTT,CASSVGTIPNQPQHF
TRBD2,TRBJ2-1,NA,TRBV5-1,TGCGCCAGCAGCTTGGCGGGGACTAGCGGGATCTATGAGCAGTTCTTC,CASSLAGTSGIYEQFF
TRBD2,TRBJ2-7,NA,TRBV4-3,TGCGCCAGCAGCCAAGCGAGCGGGGTCCCCTACGAGCAGTACTTC,CASSQASGVPYEQYF
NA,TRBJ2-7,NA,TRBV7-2,TGTGCCAGCAGCGATACGGGGAAGCAGTACTTC,CASSDTGKQYF